This note documents a single T cell receptor (beta chain) sequence. CDR3 length: 15 residues. CDR1 and CDR2 from the germline V gene are LNHDA and SQIVND (reference sequence). V was pared by 3 bases and J by 1 base, with 1 base of the junction left unmatched. The entry originates in a study of PD-L1 blockade in urothelial cancer. Clones were sequenced by immunoSEQ multiplex PCR, and TCRdb holds only the in-frame ones, with some missing. The sample records approximately 20,000 clones, around 90% being singletons. The time point here: peripheral blood 6 weeks after treatment start. The V gene is TRBV19, the J gene TRBJ2-2; TRBD1 agrees at 8 bases. This sequence was found in a woman aged 55-75 years with urothelial cancer. Sample: PBMCs, taken around atezolizumab (anti-PD-L1) treatment. CDR3 region: CASSMGQENTGELFF. In DNA, the CDR3 is TGTGCCAGTAGTATGGGACAGGAGAACACCGGGGAGCTGTTTTTT.